The rows below give T cell receptor beta chains drawn from one sample of a study of blood T cell repertoires in COVID-19. TCRdb's copy holds only in-frame clones and misses some; the assay was immunoSEQ multiplex PCR. The sample records approximately 25,000 clones, less than 85% being singletons. Sequenced input: peripheral blood. The receptors derive from a woman older than 75 with acute or convalescent COVID-19. CDR3s include the opening cysteine and the closing phenylalanine or tryptophan. D genes are given only for firm matches. Rows may omit the clone size; those that give it use once, few, many or a size class.

14	TRBV9	.	TRBJ2-5	few	TGTGCCAGCAGCGTAGCTTACCGGGGAGAGACCCAGTACTTC	CASSVAYRGETQYF
14	TRBV7-9	.	TRBJ1-2	.	TGTGCCAGCAGCTTAGATGTAGCTAACTATGGCTACACCTTC	CASSLDVANYGYTF
12	TRBV28	.	TRBJ1-1	.	TGTGCCAGCAGTTTAGGGAGCACTGAAGCTTTCTTT	CASSLGSTEAFF
15	TRBV5-8	.	TRBJ1-1	.	TGTGCCAGCAGCTTGTGGGGGGAGCCTAACACTGAAGCTTTCTTT	CASSLWGEPNTEAFF
14	TRBV28	TRBD1	TRBJ1-1	.	TGTGCCAGCAGGGGGACAGGGGCTGGCACTGAAGCTTTCTTT	CASRGTGAGTEAFF
16	TRBV5-1	TRBD2	TRBJ2-2	.	TGCGCCAGCAGCTTGGGGTCTAGCGGGAACACCGGGGAGCTGTTTTTT	CASSLGSSGNTGELFF
18	TRBV27	TRBD2	TRBJ2-3	.	TGTGCCAGCAGTTTAAATCGAATACCGGGACTAGCTGGAGATACGCAGTATTTT	CASSLNRIPGLAGDTQYF
15	TRBV18	TRBD2	TRBJ2-5	.	TGTGCCAGCTCACCACCGGGACTAGCGGGGGAGACCCAGTACTTC	CASSPPGLAGETQYF
15	TRBV18	TRBD2	TRBJ2-7	.	TGTGCCAGCTCGGAGACTAGCGGGACCTCCTACGAGCAGTACTTC	CASSETSGTSYEQYF
14	TRBV6-5	.	TRBJ1-5	once	TGTGCCAGCTACCGGGCCCAGGGTAATCAGCCCCAGCATTTT	CASYRAQGNQPQHF
15	TRBV19	TRBD2	TRBJ2-1	.	TGTGCCAGTAGTAGGACTAGCGGTCTCCTCAATGAGCAGTTCTTC	CASSRTSGLLNEQFF
15	TRBV5-1	.	TRBJ1-6	.	TGCGCCAGCAGCTTGGAACAGGGCTCCGGTTCACCCCTCCACTTT	CASSLEQGSGSPLHF
14	TRBV28	.	TRBJ2-6	.	TGTGCCAGCACAGGGCTCGAGTGGGCCAACGTCCTGACTTTC	CASTGLEWANVLTF
15	TRBV29-1	TRBD2	TRBJ2-3	.	TGCAGCGTTGGCTCACTAGCGGCCGGCGCGGATACGCAGTATTTT	CSVGSLAAGADTQYF
13	TRBV5-1	TRBD1	TRBJ1-1	.	TGCGCCAGCAGCGGATGGACAGGCACTGAAGCTTTCTTT	CASSGWTGTEAFF
15	TRBV19	.	TRBJ2-2	.	TGTGCCAGTAGTGGAACGGGGTTGGTCACCGGGGAGCTGTTTTTT	CASSGTGLVTGELFF
14	TRBV5-1	TRBD1	TRBJ1-1	.	TGCGCCAGCAGCCGTACGACAGGGTACACTGAAGCTTTCTTT	CASSRTTGYTEAFF
14	TRBV6-5	TRBD1	TRBJ1-2	.	TGTGCCAGCAGTTACCGGGACAGTGGATACGGCTACACCTTC	CASSYRDSGYGYTF
14	TRBV2	.	TRBJ2-3	.	TGTGCCAGCAGGAAAAGGACGGGGGTAGATACGCAGTATTTT	CASRKRTGVDTQYF
16	TRBV10-3	TRBD2	TRBJ2-1	.	TGTGCCATCAGGGGGACTAGCGGGGGGTCCTACAATGAGCAGTTCTTC	CAIRGTSGGSYNEQFF
16	TRBV28	TRBD2	TRBJ2-5	.	TGTGCCAGCAGTTTAGCTAGCGGGGGGTTCCCGGAGACCCAGTACTTC	CASSLASGGFPETQYF
16	TRBV7-2	.	TRBJ2-2	.	TGTGCCAGCAGCTTAGTGGGCAGGGGTGGCACCGGGGAGCTGTTTTTT	CASSLVGRGGTGELFF
13	TRBV7-3	TRBD1	TRBJ1-1	.	TGTGCCAGCAGCCCCGGGACAGGATTTGAAGCTTTCTTT	CASSPGTGFEAFF
18	TRBV14	TRBD2	TRBJ2-1	.	TGTGCCAGCAGCCAATACCAGGGACTAGCCAACTCCTACAATGAGCAGTTCTTC	CASSQYQGLANSYNEQFF